This T cell receptor (beta chain) stems from a study of beta chain features in type 1 diabetes. Study results and caveats: A moderate, significant TCRB CDR3 shortening appeared in type 1 diabetes across four CD4+ subsets. The naive, central memory and Treg TCRB repertoires of patients appeared to be more similar to one another than those of healthy donors.

V was pared by 0 bases and J by 10 bases, with 10 bases between. CDR1 SGDLS and CDR2 YYNGEE come from the germline V gene. This CDR3 comprises 12 residues. Reverse transcribing all isolated RNA meant expressed TCRB transcripts were sequenced. The method was immunoSEQ multiplex PCR; TCRdb's version includes in-frame clones alone and lacks a portion of them. The sample carries just over 600,000 clones, 15% to 17% recorded once. Notes on this clone: The antigen is undetermined.

Isolation of CD4+ naive, central memory, regulatory and stem cell-like memory cells was achieved by sorting via CD45RO/CCR7/CD25/CD127/CD95/CD27. This clonotype was obtained from a man aged 18 to 35 in good health. Sequencing was carried out using naive CD4+ T cells from blood. The chain has TRBV9 and TRBJ1-1; D is possibly TRBD1 (6 bases). CDR3 residues: CASSVEGGLAFF. The CDR3 nucleotides read TGTGCCAGCAGCGTAGAAGGGGGACTAGCTTTCTTT.